Described below is a single T cell receptor (beta chain) sequence and its context. These data originate in a study of blood T cell repertoires in COVID-19. Whole-study context: Acute-phase and convalescent COVID-19 samples originated in the United States, Italy and Spain. The cDNA or gDNA used as material had been derived from T cells, B-cell-depleted T cells, or PBMCs.

Original processing notes: Amplification of reference gene primers was used by the study to estimate nucleated cell counts. The table came from immunoSEQ multiplex PCR; TCRdb's copy has only in-frame clones and leaves some out. V and J calls plus clone size are reproduced from that table; the DNA served to infer D and trimming. The data contain about 110,000 clones, about 80% of them singletons. Germline CDR1 and CDR2: MNHEY and SMNVEV (reference sequence). The CDR3 is made up of 14 amino acids. V was cut by 4 bases and J by 2 bases, with 8 bases left in between. The source of this sequence is a woman in her 70s with acute or convalescent COVID-19. Specimen: peripheral blood. The rearrangement joins TRBV27 to TRBJ2-2; unclear D gene. This CDR3 is CASSYTVNTGELFF. The CDR3 DNA is TGTGCCAGCAGTTACACAGTCAACACCGGGGAGCTGTTTTTT.